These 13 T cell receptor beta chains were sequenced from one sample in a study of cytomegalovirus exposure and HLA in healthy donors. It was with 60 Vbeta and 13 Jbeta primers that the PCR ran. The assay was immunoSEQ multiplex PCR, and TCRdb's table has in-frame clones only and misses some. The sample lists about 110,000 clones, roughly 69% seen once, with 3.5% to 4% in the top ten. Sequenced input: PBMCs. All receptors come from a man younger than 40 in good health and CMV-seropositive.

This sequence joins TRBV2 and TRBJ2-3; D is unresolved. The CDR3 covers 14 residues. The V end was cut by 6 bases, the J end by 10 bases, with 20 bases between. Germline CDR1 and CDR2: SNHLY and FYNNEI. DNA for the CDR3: TGTGCCAGCAGGTCCGCGGCGGCCCCGTTGGCGCAGTATTTT. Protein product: CASRSAAAPLAQYF.

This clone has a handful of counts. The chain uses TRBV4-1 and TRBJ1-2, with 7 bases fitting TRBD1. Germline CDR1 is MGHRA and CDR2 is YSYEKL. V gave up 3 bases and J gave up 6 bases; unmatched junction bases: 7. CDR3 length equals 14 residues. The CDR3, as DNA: TGCGCCAGCAGCCAGTACCCGACAGGGAATGGCTACACCTTC. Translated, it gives CASSQYPTGNGYTF.

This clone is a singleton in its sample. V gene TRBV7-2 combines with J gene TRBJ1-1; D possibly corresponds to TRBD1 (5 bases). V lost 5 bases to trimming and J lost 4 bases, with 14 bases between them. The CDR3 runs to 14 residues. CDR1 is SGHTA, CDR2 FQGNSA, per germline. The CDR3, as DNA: TGTGCCAGCAGCCTCTATGGAGGGGCCACTGAAGCTTTCTTT. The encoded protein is CASSLYGGATEAFF.

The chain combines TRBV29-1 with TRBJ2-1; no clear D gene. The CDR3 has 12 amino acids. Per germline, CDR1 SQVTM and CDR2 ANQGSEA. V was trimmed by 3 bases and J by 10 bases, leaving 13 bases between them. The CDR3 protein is CSVDDFVTEQFF. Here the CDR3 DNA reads TGCAGCGTTGACGACTTCGTAACCGAGCAGTTCTTC.

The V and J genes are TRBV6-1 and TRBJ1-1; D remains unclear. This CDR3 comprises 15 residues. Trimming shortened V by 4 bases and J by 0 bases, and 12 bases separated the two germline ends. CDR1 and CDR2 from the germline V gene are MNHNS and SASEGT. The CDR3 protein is CASSADKFMNTEAFF. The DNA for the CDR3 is TGTGCCAGCAGTGCCGACAAGTTTATGAACACTGAAGCTTTCTTT.

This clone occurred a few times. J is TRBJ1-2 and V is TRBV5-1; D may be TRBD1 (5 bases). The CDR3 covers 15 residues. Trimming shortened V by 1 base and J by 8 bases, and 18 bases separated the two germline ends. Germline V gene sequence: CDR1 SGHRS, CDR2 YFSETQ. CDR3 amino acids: CASSLSQAGGDGYTF. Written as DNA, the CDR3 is TGCGCCAGCAGCTTGAGTCAGGCTGGAGGGGACGGCTACACCTTC.

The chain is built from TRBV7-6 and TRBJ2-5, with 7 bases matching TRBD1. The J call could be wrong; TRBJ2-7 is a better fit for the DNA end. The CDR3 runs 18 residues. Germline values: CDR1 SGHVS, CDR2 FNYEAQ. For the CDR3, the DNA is TGTGCCAGCAGTAAAAATACGGGATGGGACAGCGTAACCTACGAGCAGTACTTC. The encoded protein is CASSKNTGWDSVTYEQYF.

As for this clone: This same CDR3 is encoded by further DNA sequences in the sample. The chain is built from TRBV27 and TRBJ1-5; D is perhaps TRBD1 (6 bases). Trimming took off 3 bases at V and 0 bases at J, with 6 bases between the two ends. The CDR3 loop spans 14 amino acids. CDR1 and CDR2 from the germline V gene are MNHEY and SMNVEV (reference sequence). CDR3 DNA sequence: TGTGCCAGCAGTTTCAGGGGTAGCAATCAGCCCCAGCATTTT. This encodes CASSFRGSNQPQHF.

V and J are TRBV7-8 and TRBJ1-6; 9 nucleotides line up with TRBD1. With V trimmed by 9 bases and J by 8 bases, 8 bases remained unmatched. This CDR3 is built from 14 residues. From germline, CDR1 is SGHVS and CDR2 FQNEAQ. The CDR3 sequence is CASTVGQGDSPLHF. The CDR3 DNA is TGTGCCAGTACAGTGGGACAGGGTGATTCACCCCTCCACTTT. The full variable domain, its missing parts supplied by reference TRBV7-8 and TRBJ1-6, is GAGVSQSPRYKVAKRGQDVALRCDPISGHVSLFWYQQALGQGPEFLTYFQNEAQLDKSGLPSDRFFAERPEGSVSTLKIQRTQQEDSAVYLCASTVGQGDSPLHFGNGTRLTVT.

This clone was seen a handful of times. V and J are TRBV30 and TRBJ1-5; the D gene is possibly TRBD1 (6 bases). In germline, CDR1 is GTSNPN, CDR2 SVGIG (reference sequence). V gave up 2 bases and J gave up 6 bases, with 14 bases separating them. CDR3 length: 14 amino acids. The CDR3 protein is CAWSLTQGGQPQHF. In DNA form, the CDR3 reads TGTGCCTGGAGTCTAACACAGGGCGGTCAGCCCCAGCATTTT.

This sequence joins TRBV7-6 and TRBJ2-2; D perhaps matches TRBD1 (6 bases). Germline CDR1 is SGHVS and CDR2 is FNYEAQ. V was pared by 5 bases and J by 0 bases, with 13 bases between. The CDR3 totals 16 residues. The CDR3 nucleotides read TGTGCCAGCAGCCCATTATGGACAGCGAACACCGGGGAGCTGTTTTTT. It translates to CASSPLWTANTGELFF.

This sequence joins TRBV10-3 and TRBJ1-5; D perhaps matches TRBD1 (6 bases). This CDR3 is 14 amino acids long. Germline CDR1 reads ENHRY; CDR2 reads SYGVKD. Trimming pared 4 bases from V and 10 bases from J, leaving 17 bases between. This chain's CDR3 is CAISGTAPGGPQHF. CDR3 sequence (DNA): TGTGCCATCAGTGGGACAGCTCCCGGTGGACCCCAGCATTTT.

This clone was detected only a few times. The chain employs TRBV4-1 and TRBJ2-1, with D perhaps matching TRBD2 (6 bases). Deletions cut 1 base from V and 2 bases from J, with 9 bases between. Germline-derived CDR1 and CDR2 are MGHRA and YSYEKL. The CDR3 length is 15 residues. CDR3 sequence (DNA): TGCGCCAGCAGCCAAGGGGGGGTGACCTACAATGAGCAGTTCTTC. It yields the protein CASSQGGVTYNEQFF.